These 13 T cell receptor beta chains share one sample of origin, sequenced in a study of blood T cell repertoires in COVID-19. Generated by immunoSEQ multiplex PCR, the TCRdb table keeps only in-frame clones and is missing some. This table has around 270,000 clones, about 89% appearing once. Input material: peripheral blood. These receptors were taken from a man aged 35-49 years with acute or convalescent COVID-19.

V usage is TRBV19 and J usage is TRBJ1-2, with a possible D match to TRBD1 (6 bases). Trimming pared 6 bases from V and 6 bases from J, leaving 11 bases between. Per germline, CDR1 LNHDA and CDR2 SQIVND (reference sequence). This CDR3 has 12 amino acids. This chain's CDR3 is CASSDRWNGYTF. The DNA of the CDR3 is TGTGCCAGTAGCGACAGGTGGAATGGCTACACCTTC.

A single count supports this clone. This chain links TRBV2 with TRBJ2-2, with D perhaps TRBD1 (5 bases). Germline assignment: CDR1 SNHLY and CDR2 FYNNEI. This CDR3 comprises 16 residues. The ends were cut back, 2 bases at V and 5 bases at J, with 15 bases in the middle. In DNA, the CDR3 is TGTGCCAGCAGTGAATTTTCGTCAGGGCGGACCGGGGAGCTGTTTTTT. It translates to CASSEFSSGRTGELFF.

This chain links TRBV27 with TRBJ1-2; D perhaps matches TRBD1 (5 bases). V was clipped by 0 bases and J by 0 bases, with 14 bases between them. The CDR3 sequence is 17 residues long. Germline CDR1 and CDR2: MNHEY and SMNVEV (reference sequence). CDR3 amino acids: CASSLSRGGQANYGYTF. The CDR3 DNA sequence: TGTGCCAGCAGTTTATCAAGGGGAGGGCAGGCTAACTATGGCTACACCTTC.

The gene calls are TRBV10-1 and TRBJ1-1; 7 bases line up with TRBD1. V dropped 3 bases and J dropped 3; count of bases not matched to a gene: 7. The CDR3 consists of 15 residues. Germline CDR1 WNHNN, CDR2 SYGVQD (reference sequence). CDR3 amino acids: CASSEDPGGYTEAFF. CDR3 DNA sequence: TGCGCCAGCAGTGAAGATCCAGGGGGGTACACTGAAGCTTTCTTT.

The chain is built from TRBV5-4 and TRBJ1-5; 7 bases align to TRBD1. V lost 3 bases and J lost 7; bases outside the gene matches: 4. Germline V gives CDR1 SGHNT, CDR2 YYREEE (reference sequence). This CDR3 contains 13 residues. CDR3 in DNA: TGTGCCAGCAGCTGGGACAGAGGGCAGCCCCAGCATTTT. Encoded protein: CASSWDRGQPQHF.

The rearrangement uses TRBV10-2 and TRBJ2-1; TRBD1 agrees at 10 bases. The CDR3 length is 16 residues. V shed 8 bases and J 8 bases; nucleotides not matched to a gene: 15. The germline CDR1 and CDR2 sequences are WSHSY and SAAADI. CDR3 protein: CASERPGQGGSDEQFF. The CDR3 bases are TGCGCCAGCGAGCGACCAGGACAGGGGGGATCGGATGAGCAGTTCTTC.

The V call is TRBV3-1 (or the pseudogene TRBV3-2), the J call TRBJ1-1; no clear D. CDR1 is LGHDT, CDR2 YNNKEL, per germline (reference sequence). The CDR3 is 12 residues long. V lost 3 bases, J lost 7 bases, and 9 bases lay in between. CDR3 amino acids: CASSHKLGEAFF. CDR3 bases: TGTGCCAGCAGCCATAAACTTGGTGAAGCTTTCTTT.

This chain links TRBV9 with TRBJ2-3; 14 bases align to TRBD2. The CDR3 runs 16 residues. Looked up from germline, CDR1 is SGDLS and CDR2 is YYNGEE. With V trimmed by 4 bases and J by 3 bases, 4 bases remained unmatched. The CDR3 spells CASSSGTSGGTDTQYF. The DNA of the CDR3 is TGTGCCAGCAGCTCCGGGACTAGCGGGGGAACAGATACGCAGTATTTT.

V usage is TRBV5-1 and J usage is TRBJ2-7; 7 nucleotides align to TRBD1. CDR3 size: 16 residues. J gave up 0 bases and V 0 bases, and 6 bases lay outside the gene matches. Germline V CDR1 and CDR2: SGHRS, YFSETQ. This CDR3 reads CASSLVTGQLSYEQYF. Here the CDR3 DNA reads TGCGCCAGCAGCTTGGTCACGGGACAGCTCTCCTACGAGCAGTACTTC.

This clone was detected once. This sequence joins TRBV6-5 and TRBJ1-5, with TRBD1 as a possible D gene (6 bases). The CDR3 length is 14 residues. The V gene lost 4 bases and the J gene lost 5 bases, with 12 bases spanning the gap. The V gene's germline CDR1 is MNHEY and CDR2 SVGAGI. Here the CDR3 DNA reads TGTGCCAGCAGTTTGTCAGGGGTCCATCAGCCCCAGCATTTT. It specifies CASSLSGVHQPQHF.

The chain joins TRBV24-1 to TRBJ2-7; D is possibly TRBD2 (5 bases). V was cut by 1 base and J by 5 bases, with 14 bases left in between. In germline, CDR1 is KGHDR, CDR2 SFDVKD. This CDR3 region has 15 residues. The CDR3 coding sequence is TGTGCCACCAGTGATTTACTTCGGGGAGAAAACGAGCAGTACTTC. This sequence encodes CATSDLLRGENEQYF.

The chain links TRBV5-1 to TRBJ2-7; a possible D gene is TRBD1 (6 bases). Between the trimmed V and J ends, which lost 3 bases and 3 bases, there was a span of 10 bases. This CDR3 is 13 amino acids long. Germline lookup yields CDR1 SGHRS and CDR2 YFSETQ. The CDR3 loop reads CASSYDRFYEQYF. CDR3 coding DNA: TGCGCCAGCAGCTACGACAGGTTCTACGAGCAGTACTTC.

This rearrangement joins TRBV6-5 to TRBJ1-4, with 9 bases lining up with TRBD1. The CDR3 has 14 residues. Per germline, CDR1 MNHEY and CDR2 SVGAGI. With 6 bases clipped from V and 3 bases from J, the junction kept 2 bases outside the gene matches. CDR3: CASRRQGANEKLFF. The CDR3 DNA sequence: TGTGCCAGCAGGAGACAGGGGGCTAATGAAAAACTGTTTTTT.